The 17 T cell receptor beta chains below come from one sample, sequenced in a study of T cells in Graves' hyperthyroidism and ophthalmopathy. Regions amplified from RNA transcripts were the TCR beta CDR3 regions. A set of HTBI primers served as the primers for a first-round RT-PCR of the TCR CDR3. TCRdb reanalysed the multiplex PCR reads using MiXCR and keeps one entry per CDR3 protein. Of 600,000 or so distinct CDR3 sequences in the sample, around 15% were seen once. The sequenced material came from blood. These receptors all stem from a woman in her 30s with Graves' hyperthyroidism.

This clonotype was detected ten times or more. This chain joins TRBV7-2 and TRBJ2-1; D could derive from TRBD1 or TRBD2 (7 bases each). The CDR3 has 17 amino acids. The ends were cut back, 1 base at V and 7 bases at J, with 20 bases in the middle. Germline CDR1 and CDR2: SGHTA and FQGNSA. Here the CDR3 DNA reads TGTGCCAGCAGCTTAGACGGCAGGGGGGGGGCTAGGAATGAGCAGTTCTTC. It translates to CASSLDGRGGARNEQFF. Full variable domain (remainder filled in from reference TRBV7-2 and TRBJ2-1): GAGVSQSPSNKVTEKGKDVELRCDPISGHTALYWYRQSLGQGLEFLIYFQGNSAPDKSGLPSDRFSAERTGGSVSTLTIQRTQQEDSAVYLCASSLDGRGGARNEQFFGPGTRLTVL.

In its sample, this clonotype was seen many times. This chain uses TRBV12-3 or TRBV12-4 with TRBJ1-5, with D maybe TRBD1 (5 bases). The CDR3 extends over 15 amino acids. Trimming shortened V by 2 bases and J by 4 bases, and 12 bases separated the two germline ends. CDR3: CASSLSAGENQPQHF. The DNA for the CDR3 is TGTGCCAGCAGTTTAAGTGCGGGGGAAAATCAGCCCCAGCATTTT.

This clonotype was found a few times. The V and J genes are TRBV12-3 or TRBV12-4 and TRBJ1-3, with D perhaps matching TRBD1 (5 bases). This CDR3 has 15 amino acids. V gave up 3 bases and J gave up 2 bases, with 11 bases separating them. CDR3 DNA: TGTGCCAGCAGTTTTACCCAGGGAGCTGGAAACACCATATATTTT. Translation: CASSFTQGAGNTIYF.

This clonotype was counted only a few times. This chain links TRBV18 with TRBJ2-1; D is unclear. This CDR3 has 14 amino acids. CDR1 and CDR2 (germline): KGHSH, LQKENI. V was shortened by 6 bases and J by 5 bases, with 14 bases between the two germline ends. Here the CDR3 reads CASSPSGNDNEQFF. The CDR3 DNA follows: TGTGCCAGCTCCCCTTCCGGAAACGACAATGAGCAGTTCTTC.

The rearrangement uses TRBV27 and TRBJ1-1, with D perhaps matching TRBD1 (6 bases). The CDR3 is 16 amino acids. The V end lost 5 bases, the J end lost 1 base, and 17 bases lay between the germline ends. Germline V gene sequence: CDR1 MNHEY, CDR2 SMNVEV (reference sequence). The CDR3 protein is CASSSLLGHENTEAFF. The CDR3 DNA sequence: TGTGCCAGCAGTAGCTTATTGGGACACGAGAACACTGAAGCTTTCTTT.

This clonotype has a count of ten or more. V gene TRBV20-1 combines with J gene TRBJ2-5; D not resolved. Trimming pared 0 bases from V and 1 base from J, leaving 6 bases between. Germline loops: CDR1 DFQATT, CDR2 SNEGSKA (reference sequence). CDR3 length equals 13 residues. CDR3 loop: CSARDSAQETQYF. The CDR3 DNA follows: TGCAGTGCTAGAGATTCAGCCCAAGAGACCCAGTACTTC.

Notes on this clonotype: This sequence may be a read error, since a much larger clone differs from it by one base. The rearrangement joins TRBV12-3 or TRBV12-4 to TRBJ1-6; no firm D call. The length of the CDR3 is 13 residues. Trimming shortened V by 4 bases and J by 11 bases, and 12 bases separated the two germline ends. CDR3 residues: CASSWALDPPLHF. The CDR3 coding sequence is TGTGCCAGCAGTTGGGCCCTCGATCCACCCCTCCACTTT.

This clonotype came up many times. The chain joins TRBV7-2 to TRBJ1-1; D unresolved. The length of the CDR3 is 14 residues. From germline, CDR1 is SGHTA and CDR2 FQGNSA. Trimming took 3 bases from V and 0 from J, leaving 8 bases between them. Written as DNA, the CDR3 is TGTGCCAGCAGCTTTACCTCTTTGAACACTGAAGCTTTCTTT. Translated, it gives CASSFTSLNTEAFF.

V is TRBV20-1 and J is TRBJ2-3; D is uncertain. Trimming cost V 2 bases and J 3 bases, with 6 bases left between them. The CDR3 length is 12 residues. Germline assignment: CDR1 DFQATT and CDR2 SNEGSKA (reference sequence). The CDR3 region has the DNA TGCAGTGCTAGATCCGGGACAGATACGCAGTATTTT. Translating gives CSARSGTDTQYF.

Comments on this clonotype: A much larger clonotype is one base distant, so this may be a read error. The chain couples TRBV12-3 or TRBV12-4 to TRBJ2-7, with a tentative D call TRBD1 (5 bases). The CDR3 has 12 amino acids. CDR3 amino acids: CTSSDRRYEQYF. The CDR3, as DNA: TGTACCAGCAGTGACAGACGGTACGAGCAGTACTTC.

This clonotype was detected only a few times. The chain employs TRBV7-3 and TRBJ2-5, with TRBD2 matching over 7 bases. V was pared by 3 bases and J by 4 bases, with 8 bases of the junction left unmatched. Germline V CDR1 and CDR2: SGHTA, FQGTGA. The CDR3 extends over 15 amino acids. The CDR3 nucleotides are TGTGCCAGCAGCTTCGGAGCGGGAATAGGAGAGACCCAGTACTTC. Translated: CASSFGAGIGETQYF.

The chain couples TRBV7-9 to TRBJ2-1; 8 nucleotides agree with TRBD2. V trimming: 6 bases; J trimming: 5 bases; junction bases outside the gene matches: 12. This CDR3 is built from 16 residues. CDR1 SEHNR and CDR2 FQNEAQ come from the germline V gene (reference sequence). For the CDR3, the DNA is TGTGCCAGCAGTCCCAATAGCGGGGACTTAGACAATGAGCAGTTCTTC. It specifies CASSPNSGDLDNEQFF.

This clonotype was observed a few times. In DNA form, the CDR3 reads TGTGCCAGTCCCGACAGGGGTTACTACAATGAGCAGTTCTTC. Protein sequence: CASPDRGYYNEQFF. The chain joins TRBV19 to TRBJ2-1, with 8 bases lining up with TRBD1. Germline values: CDR1 LNHDA, CDR2 SQIVND (reference sequence). The J segment lost 3 bases and the V segment lost 8 bases, leaving 6 bases of the junction unmatched. This CDR3 has 14 residues.

The chain carries TRBV29-1 and TRBJ1-4; the D is unclear. CDR3 length equals 13 residues. V gave up 7 bases and J gave up 10 bases, with 19 bases separating them. The germline V gene encodes CDR1 SQVTM and CDR2 ANQGSEA. The CDR3: CSADDGIGGKLFF. CDR3 DNA sequence: TGCAGCGCTGACGACGGGATCGGTGGAAAACTGTTTTTT.

As for this clonotype: Relative to the germline gene, one junction end is altered; a read error may explain this. The gene calls are TRBV7-8 and TRBJ1-1; 8 positions match TRBD1. This CDR3 has 15 residues. CDR1 is SGHVS and CDR2 is FQNEAQ in the germline V gene. CDR3 bases: TGTACCAGCAGCTCCGACGGACAGGGACGCCCTGAAGCTTTCTTT. As protein: CTSSSDGQGRPEAFF.

This clonotype was seen at least ten times. The genes are TRBV7-6 and TRBJ2-1; D is undetermined. Trimming cost V 2 bases and J 0 bases, with 8 bases left between them. This CDR3 has 15 amino acids. Per germline, CDR1 SGHVS and CDR2 FNYEAQ. CDR3 DNA sequence: TGTGCCAGCAGCTTAAAACGCCGCTCCTACAATGAGCAGTTCTTC. Translating gives CASSLKRRSYNEQFF.

This chain joins TRBV5-1 and TRBJ2-7, with D hard to call. The CDR3 contains 13 residues. Germline-derived CDR1 and CDR2 are SGHRS and YFSETQ. The V and J ends lost 0 bases and 3 bases respectively, with 7 bases between them. The CDR3 coding sequence is TGCGCCAGCAGCTTGGCCACAGACTACGAGCAGTACTTC. It codes for CASSLATDYEQYF.